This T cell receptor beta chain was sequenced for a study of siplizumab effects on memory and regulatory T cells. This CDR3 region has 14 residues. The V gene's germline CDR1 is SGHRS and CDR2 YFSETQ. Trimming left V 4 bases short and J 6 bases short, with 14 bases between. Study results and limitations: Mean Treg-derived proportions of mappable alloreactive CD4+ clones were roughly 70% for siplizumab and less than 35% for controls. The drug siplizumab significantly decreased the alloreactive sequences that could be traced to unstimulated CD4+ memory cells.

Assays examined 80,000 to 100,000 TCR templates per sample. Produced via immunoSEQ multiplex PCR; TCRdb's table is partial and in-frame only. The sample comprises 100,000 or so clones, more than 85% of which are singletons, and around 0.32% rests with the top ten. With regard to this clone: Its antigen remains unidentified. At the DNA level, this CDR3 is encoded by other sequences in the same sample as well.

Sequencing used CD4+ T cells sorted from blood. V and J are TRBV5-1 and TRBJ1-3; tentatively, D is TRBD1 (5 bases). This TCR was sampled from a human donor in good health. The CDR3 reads CASSQDTGLNTIYF. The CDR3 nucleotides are TGCGCCAGCAGCCAGGACACGGGCCTAAACACCATATATTTT.